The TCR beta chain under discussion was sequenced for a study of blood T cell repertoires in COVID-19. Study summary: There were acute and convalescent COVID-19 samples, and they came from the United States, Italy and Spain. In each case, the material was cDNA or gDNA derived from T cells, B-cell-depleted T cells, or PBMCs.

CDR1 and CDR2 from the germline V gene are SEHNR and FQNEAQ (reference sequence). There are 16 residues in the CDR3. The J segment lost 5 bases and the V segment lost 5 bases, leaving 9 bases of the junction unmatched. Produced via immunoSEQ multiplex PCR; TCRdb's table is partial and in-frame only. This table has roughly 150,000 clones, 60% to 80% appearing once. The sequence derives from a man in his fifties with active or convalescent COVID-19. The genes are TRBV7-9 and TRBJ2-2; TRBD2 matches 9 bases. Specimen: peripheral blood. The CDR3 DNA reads TGTGCCAGCAGCCCGTCCAGCGGGAGGATTACCGGGGAGCTGTTTTTT. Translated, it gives CASSPSSGRITGELFF.